The clone carrying this TCR beta chain was seen a handful of times. Its antigen is unidentified. This entry is derived from a study of beta chain features in type 1 diabetes. Whole-study context: Patients were similar to healthy donors in age and gender (as well as in cell yields). Investigators examined roughly 99,000,000 sorted cells across all samples. Study-wide results and limits: Among all four CD4+ subsets, Type 1 diabetes patients had TCRB CDR3s that were moderately but significantly shorter. Individuals with type 1 diabetes displayed fewer insertions and more deletions at VDJ junctions.

Expressed TCRB transcripts were sequenced because the entire RNA isolate underwent reverse transcription. Profiling relied on immunoSEQ multiplex PCR, and the TCRdb table lists in-frame clones only, not all of them. The data contain under 850,000 clones, about an eighth of them seen just once; the ten biggest clones take up 0.022%. This CDR3 spans 14 amino acids. Looked up from germline, CDR1 is SNHLY and CDR2 is FYNNEI. Trimming took 6 bases from V and 2 from J, leaving 12 bases between them. The chain has TRBV2 and TRBJ2-3; D remains ambiguous. What was sequenced was naive CD4+ T cells from blood. The receptor's source is a man aged 18-30 years with type 1 diabetes. For the CDR3, the DNA is TGTGCCAGCAGCGTAGAGTTTAACACAGATACGCAGTATTTT. Its protein is CASSVEFNTDTQYF.